This T cell receptor beta chain was documented in a study of blood T cell repertoires in COVID-19. The overall study: Collection of acute and convalescent COVID-19 samples took place in the United States, Italy and Spain. T cells, B-cell-depleted T cells, or PBMCs supplied cDNA or gDNA.

Germline V CDR1 and CDR2: KGHSH, LQKENI. The CDR3 length is 14 residues. With V trimmed by 3 bases and J by 6 bases, 6 bases remained unmatched. In the original processing: Amplifying reference gene primers gave estimates of nucleated cell counts. Some clones are missing from TCRdb's copy, which holds only in-frame ones; the method was immunoSEQ multiplex PCR. V and J calls and clone size are copied from that table; D and trimming were computed from the DNA. This table has 75,000 or so clones, 70% to 90% appearing once. The sequenced sample consisted of peripheral blood. J is TRBJ2-7 and V is TRBV18; 9 bases agree with TRBD1. The sequence derives from a woman over 75 with acute or convalescent COVID-19. CDR3 DNA: TGTGCCAGCTCACCGGGGACAGGGTCGCGCGAGCAGTACTTC. Translating gives CASSPGTGSREQYF.